This T cell receptor beta chain was retrieved from a study of sequential checkpoint blockade in melanoma. Study-level background: Maintenance nivolumab came after either treatment sequence. Approximately 20 patients had tumor biopsies before treatment and at week 13. Study outcomes and limitations: Rising tumor T-cell fraction and clonality meant about 30 times likelier benefit. PD-L1 staining and CD8+ counts, not mutational load, tracked tumor T-cell clonality.

Generated by immunoSEQ multiplex PCR, the TCRdb table keeps only in-frame clones and is missing some. Of about 13,000 clones in the sample, roughly 27% are singletons; the top ten hold around 16%. Indicated treatment: randomized to nivolumab then ipilimumab (arm A) or the reverse (arm B). This CDR3 is built from 16 residues. V was clipped by 3 bases and J by 3 bases, with 16 bases between them. The germline CDR1 and CDR2 sequences are LNHDA and SQIVND (reference sequence). With regard to this clone: Its antigen is undetermined.

The rearrangement uses TRBV19 and TRBJ2-3; perhaps D is TRBD1 or TRBD2 (6 bases each). This material consisted of tumor tissue (inferred from file names), taken from a patient given nivolumab and ipilimumab in sequence. This sequence was found in a human donor with melanoma. CDR3 sequence: CASSMDLPGATDTQYF. The DNA for the CDR3 is TGTGCCAGTAGTATGGACCTCCCGGGGGCTACAGATACGCAGTATTTT.